One and the same sample provided the 27 T cell receptor beta chains below, sequenced in a study of radiation and T cells in renal cell carcinoma. Assay: immunoSEQ multiplex PCR; the TCRdb copy retains only in-frame clones and omits some. The sample lists more than 120,000 clones, approximately 86% occurring once. Time point specified: blood 4 weeks post-SBRT, at nephrectomy. Treatment here: 15 Gy SBRT to primary tumor, nephrectomy 4 weeks later. Source: blood, taken from a patient whose treatment included radiotherapy and nephrectomy. Receptors were obtained from a woman aged 45-65 years with renal cell carcinoma.

The V and J genes are TRBV19 and TRBJ1-3; TRBD1 aligns across 8 bases. This CDR3 contains 15 residues. Per the germline V gene, CDR1 is LNHDA and CDR2 is SQIVND (reference sequence). Trimming took 4 bases from V and 2 from J; bases not matched to a gene: 4. DNA for the CDR3: TGTGCCAGTAGTACACCGACAGGGGCTGGAAACACCATATATTTT. Its protein product is CASSTPTGAGNTIYF.

The table lists this clone with a few counts. The chain is built from TRBV7-3 and TRBJ1-3, with D perhaps matching TRBD1 (5 bases). Trimming left V 3 bases short and J 4 bases short, with 13 bases between. Germline V gene lookup returns CDR1 SGHTA and CDR2 FQGTGA. This CDR3 is 15 amino acids long. CDR3 sequence (DNA): TGTGCCAGCAGCTTTAGCGGGGGGTCAGGAAACACCATATATTTT. As protein: CASSFSGGSGNTIYF.

The chain uses TRBV10-3 and TRBJ2-2; 11 bases are a match to TRBD2. Germline CDR1 and CDR2: ENHRY and SYGVKD. CDR3 length: 15 residues. The junction had 5 bases not matched to a gene; V was cut back by 3 bases and J by 8 bases. In DNA form, the CDR3 reads TGTGCCATCAGTGAACTAGCGGGAGTACGAGGGGAGCTGTTTTTT. It specifies CAISELAGVRGELFF.

The chain joins TRBV4-1 to TRBJ2-7; D possibly corresponds to TRBD1 (6 bases). Germline V gene data show CDR1 as MGHRA and CDR2 as YSYEKL. Trimming took off 1 base at V and 3 bases at J, with 16 bases between the two ends. The length of the CDR3 is 16 residues. For the CDR3, the DNA is TGCGCCAGCAGCCAAGCCACCGGACAGAACTTCTACGAGCAGTACTTC. The encoded protein is CASSQATGQNFYEQYF.

The chain recombines TRBV29-1 with TRBJ1-1; perhaps TRBD1 as D (5 bases). Germline V gene sequence: CDR1 SQVTM, CDR2 ANQGSEA. Trimming pared 4 bases from V and 3 bases from J, leaving 15 bases between. The CDR3 is 14 amino acids. The CDR3 nucleotides are TGCAGCGTTGTAGGACCCCGGGGCGACACTGAAGCTTTCTTT. It codes for CSVVGPRGDTEAFF.

V and J are TRBV28 and TRBJ2-3, with D hard to call. Trimming removed 6 bases from V and 12 bases from J, with 16 bases in between. The CDR3 spans 12 residues. The germline gives CDR1 MDHEN, CDR2 SYDVKM. The CDR3 sequence is CASSWPGPVQYF. DNA for the CDR3: TGTGCCAGCAGCTGGCCCGGACCCGTTCAGTATTTT.

V is TRBV5-6 and J is TRBJ2-5, with a tentative D call TRBD1 (7 bases). The CDR3 length is 14 residues. CDR1 SGHDT and CDR2 YYEEEE come from the germline V gene. V was clipped by 0 bases and J by 10 bases, with 16 bases between them. The CDR3: CASSLGRQGLDQYF. The CDR3, as DNA: TGTGCCAGCAGCTTGGGACGACAGGGACTGGACCAGTACTTC.

This chain uses TRBV7-2 with TRBJ2-7; 11 bases are shared with TRBD2. In germline, CDR1 is SGHTA, CDR2 FQGNSA. The CDR3 is made up of 16 amino acids. The V and J ends lost 3 bases and 3 bases, in that order; junction bases with no gene match: 7. CDR3 region: CASSFPTSGIVYEQYF. CDR3 nucleotides: TGTGCCAGCAGCTTTCCGACTAGCGGGATTGTCTACGAGCAGTACTTC.

The rearrangement joins TRBV28 to TRBJ2-3; tentative D call: TRBD2 (5 bases). The germline V gene has CDR1 MDHEN and CDR2 SYDVKM. Trimming pared 8 bases from V and 4 bases from J, leaving 16 bases between. CDR3 size: 14 residues. Written as DNA, the CDR3 is TGTGCCAGCGCCCAACTAGGGCTCGCAGATACGCAGTATTTT. Translation gives CASAQLGLADTQYF.

The V and J genes are TRBV6-5 and TRBJ2-7, with 7 bases fitting TRBD1. The CDR3 covers 15 residues. V trimming: 0 bases; J trimming: 4 bases; junction bases outside the gene matches: 6. The germline gives CDR1 MNHEY, CDR2 SVGAGI. CDR3 amino acids: CASSYSGTGEYEQYF. In DNA, the CDR3 is TGTGCCAGCAGTTACTCAGGTACAGGGGAGTACGAGCAGTACTTC.

The rearrangement joins TRBV5-4 to TRBJ2-2; tentatively, D is TRBD1 (6 bases). This CDR3 has 14 residues. The germline gives CDR1 SGHNT, CDR2 YYREEE (reference sequence). Trimming removed 0 bases from V and 7 bases from J, with 10 bases in between. The CDR3 loop is CASSLAGDHGELFF. In DNA form, the CDR3 reads TGTGCCAGCAGCTTGGCAGGGGACCACGGGGAGCTGTTTTTT.

The chain joins TRBV19 to TRBJ2-6; no clear D. V shed 3 bases and J shed 0 bases, with 9 bases lying between them. CDR1 LNHDA and CDR2 SQIVND come from the germline V gene (reference sequence). The CDR3 is 16 residues long. DNA of the CDR3: TGTGCCAGTAGTATCGGTAGGCTCTCTGGGGCCAACGTCCTGACTTTC. It encodes CASSIGRLSGANVLTF. Full variable domain (missing parts from reference TRBV19 and TRBJ2-6): DGGITQSPKYLFRKEGQNVTLSCEQNLNHDAMYWYRQDPGQGLRLIYYSQIVNDFQKGDIAEGYSVSREKKESFPLTVTSAQKNPTAFYLCASSIGRLSGANVLTFGAGSRLTVL.

The chain combines TRBV27 with TRBJ2-2, with TRBD1 matching 9 bases. Germline loops: CDR1 MNHEY, CDR2 SMNVEV (reference sequence). CDR3 size: 14 residues. V lost 8 bases, J lost 4 bases, and 5 bases stayed unmatched. For the CDR3, the DNA is TGTGCCAGCTTGGGACAGGGCTTCACCGGGGAGCTGTTTTTT. Translation gives CASLGQGFTGELFF.

The CDR3: CASSYSIAGHYNEQFF. The CDR3 DNA reads TGTGCCAGCAGTTACTCGATAGCGGGCCACTACAATGAGCAGTTCTTC. The chain is built from TRBV6-5 and TRBJ2-1; 7 bases map to TRBD2. CDR1 and CDR2 (germline): MNHEY, SVGAGI. Losses at the gene ends were 0 bases for V and 3 bases for J; bases not matched to a gene: 5. The CDR3 spans 16 residues.

This clone was observed a handful of times. V and J are TRBV15 and TRBJ1-6; D is unclear. The CDR3 is 12 residues long. Trimming removed 0 bases from V and 11 bases from J, with 5 bases in between. CDR1 and CDR2 (germline): LNHNV, YYDKDF (reference sequence). Written as DNA, the CDR3 is TGTGCCACCAGCAGAGATCGCCCACCCCTCCACTTT. Translation: CATSRDRPPLHF. The full variable domain, rest sourced from reference TRBV15 and TRBJ1-6, is DAMVIQNPRYQVTQFGKPVTLSCSQTLNHNVMYWYQQKSSQAPKLLFHYYDKDFNNEADTPDNFQSRRPNTSFCFLDIRSPGLGDTAMYLCATSRDRPPLHFGNGTRLTVT.

V and J are TRBV7-2 and TRBJ2-1, with TRBD1 matching over 8 bases. CDR3 length: 12 residues. Germline V gene data show CDR1 as SGHTA and CDR2 as FQGNSA. The V gene end was trimmed by 5 bases and the J gene end by 7 bases; junction bases not matched to a gene: 1. In DNA form, the CDR3 reads TGTGCCAGCAGCCGGACAGGGAATGAGCAGTTCTTC. Amino acids: CASSRTGNEQFF. Drawing the rest from reference TRBV7-2 and TRBJ2-1, the complete variable domain is GAGVSQSPSNKVTEKGKDVELRCDPISGHTALYWYRQSLGQGLEFLIYFQGNSAPDKSGLPSDRFSAERTGGSVSTLTIQRTQQEDSAVYLCASSRTGNEQFFGPGTRLTVL.

The gene calls are TRBV5-1 and TRBJ2-3; D gene ambiguous. V dropped 2 bases and J dropped 1 base, with 8 bases sitting between them. CDR3 length equals 14 residues. Germline V CDR1 and CDR2: SGHRS, YFSETQ. The CDR3 loop reads CASSFSEGTDTQYF. CDR3 DNA sequence: TGCGCCAGCAGCTTCAGTGAGGGCACAGATACGCAGTATTTT.

The genes are TRBV21-1 and TRBJ1-4. TRBV21-1 is flagged as a pseudogene. The CDR3 covers 16 residues. The CDR3 protein is CASSKGSGDSNEKLFF. Here the CDR3 DNA reads TGTGCCAGCAGCAAAGGTTCAGGGGACTCAAATGAAAAACTGTTTTTT.

The chain joins TRBV10-3 to TRBJ2-7; 9 bases agree with TRBD1. V lost 9 bases, J lost 3 bases, and 6 bases stayed unmatched. The CDR3 is made up of 13 amino acids. CDR1 ENHRY and CDR2 SYGVKD come from the germline V gene. The CDR3 loop reads CAIMRQGDYEQYF. CDR3 nucleotides: TGTGCCATAATGAGACAGGGGGACTACGAGCAGTACTTC.

This CDR3 reads CASSATSQGEQFF. The CDR3 DNA is TGTGCCAGCAGCGCTACTAGTCAGGGTGAGCAGTTCTTC. The gene calls are TRBV7-2 and TRBJ2-1; the D gene could be TRBD1 or TRBD2 (5 bases each). Germline CDR1 and CDR2: SGHTA and FQGNSA. The CDR3 spans 13 residues. With 5 bases removed from V and 9 bases from J, the gap between germline ends came to 14 bases.

This sequence joins TRBV18 and TRBJ2-7; D unresolved. The germline V gene has CDR1 KGHSH and CDR2 LQKENI. With 6 bases removed from V and 3 bases from J, the gap between germline ends came to 9 bases. This CDR3 is 12 amino acids long. CDR3 coding DNA: TGTGCCAGCTCTGATATTAACTACGAGCAGTACTTC. Amino acids: CASSDINYEQYF.

This chain joins TRBV7-9 and TRBJ1-2; D unclear. V was cut by 0 bases and J by 4 bases, with 18 bases left in between. The CDR3 has 17 residues. Germline V gene sequence: CDR1 SEHNR, CDR2 FQNEAQ (reference sequence). DNA of the CDR3: TGTGCCAGCAGCTTAGCGCAGAGACTTACAGAGGGCTATGGCTACACCTTC. Translated, it gives CASSLAQRLTEGYGYTF.

This sequence joins TRBV4-1 and TRBJ2-7; no reliable D call. The CDR3 loop spans 16 amino acids. Trimming left V 0 bases short and J 7 bases short, with 19 bases between. The germline CDR1 and CDR2 sequences are MGHRA and YSYEKL. CDR3 nucleotide sequence: TGCGCCAGCAGCCAAGATTGGCACGGACGTTTGTGGGAGCAGTACTTC. It yields the protein CASSQDWHGRLWEQYF.

The chain has TRBV18 and TRBJ2-7; D is uncertain. Germline assignment: CDR1 KGHSH and CDR2 LQKENI. The length of the CDR3 is 14 residues. The ends were cut back, 6 bases at V and 0 bases at J, with 12 bases in the middle. The CDR3 loop reads CASSSQRSSYEQYF. The CDR3 DNA sequence: TGTGCCAGCTCCTCTCAAAGGAGCTCCTACGAGCAGTACTTC.

The chain uses TRBV2 and TRBJ2-2; no clear D gene. The germline V and J ends were trimmed by 1 base and 6 bases, with 9 bases remaining between them. Germline-derived CDR1 and CDR2 are SNHLY and FYNNEI. The CDR3 is 14 residues long. CDR3 region: CASSEVAIAGELFF. The CDR3 DNA reads TGTGCCAGCAGTGAAGTGGCAATCGCCGGGGAGCTGTTTTTT. The full variable domain, rest sourced from reference TRBV2 and TRBJ2-2, is EPEVTQTPSHQVTQMGQEVILRCVPISNHLYFYWYRQILGQKVEFLVSFYNNEISEKSEIFDDQFSVERPDGSNFTLKIRSTKLEDSAMYFCASSEVAIAGELFFGEGSRLTVL.

The rearrangement uses TRBV5-1 and TRBJ1-2; D possibly corresponds to TRBD1 (5 bases). The V and J ends lost 2 bases and 1 base respectively, with 12 bases between them. The CDR3 covers 15 residues. Germline CDR1 is SGHRS and CDR2 is YFSETQ. CDR3 bases: TGCGCCAGCAGCTTTCGAACAGGCGATAACTATGGCTACACCTTC. This translates into CASSFRTGDNYGYTF.

This chain links TRBV4-3 with TRBJ2-5; D is uncertain. The V gene's germline CDR1 is LGHNA and CDR2 YSLEER. This CDR3 has 15 residues. V shed 0 bases and J shed 1 base, with 9 bases lying between them. The CDR3 sequence is CASSQDWMAQETQYF. CDR3 bases: TGCGCCAGCAGCCAAGATTGGATGGCCCAAGAGACCCAGTACTTC.